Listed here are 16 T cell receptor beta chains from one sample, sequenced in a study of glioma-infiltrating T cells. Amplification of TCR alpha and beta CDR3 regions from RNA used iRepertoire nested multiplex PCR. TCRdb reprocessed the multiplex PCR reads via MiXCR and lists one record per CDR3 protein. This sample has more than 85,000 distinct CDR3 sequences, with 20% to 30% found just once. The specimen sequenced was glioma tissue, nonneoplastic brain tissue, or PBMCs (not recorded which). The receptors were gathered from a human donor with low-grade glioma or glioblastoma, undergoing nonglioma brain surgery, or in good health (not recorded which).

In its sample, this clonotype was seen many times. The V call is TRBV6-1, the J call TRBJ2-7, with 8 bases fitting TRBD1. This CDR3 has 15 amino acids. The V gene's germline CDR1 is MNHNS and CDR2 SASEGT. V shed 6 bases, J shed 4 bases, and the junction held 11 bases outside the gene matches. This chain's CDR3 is CASSRGTGGVYEQYF. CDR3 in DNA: TGTGCCAGCAGCCGCGGGACAGGTGGCGTTTACGAGCAGTACTTC.

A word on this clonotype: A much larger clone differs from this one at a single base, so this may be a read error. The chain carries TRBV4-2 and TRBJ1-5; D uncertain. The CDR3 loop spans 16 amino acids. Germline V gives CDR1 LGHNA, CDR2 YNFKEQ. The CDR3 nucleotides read TGTGCCAGCAGCCAATCCTGGGAGGTACGCAATCAGCACCAGCATTTT. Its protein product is CASSQSWEVRNQHQHF.

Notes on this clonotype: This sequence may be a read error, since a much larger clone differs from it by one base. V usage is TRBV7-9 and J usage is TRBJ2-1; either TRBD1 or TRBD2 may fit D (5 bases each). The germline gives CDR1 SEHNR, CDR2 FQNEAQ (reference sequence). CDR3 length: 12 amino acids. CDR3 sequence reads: CVSSLGTSEQFF. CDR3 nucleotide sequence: TGTGTCAGCAGCTTAGGGACCAGTGAGCAGTTCTTC.

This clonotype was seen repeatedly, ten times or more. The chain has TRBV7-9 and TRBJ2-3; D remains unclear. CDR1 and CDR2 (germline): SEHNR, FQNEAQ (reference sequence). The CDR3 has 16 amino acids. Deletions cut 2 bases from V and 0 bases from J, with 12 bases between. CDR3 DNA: TGTGCCAGCAGCTTAAAAGGGCCAGCTAGCACAGATACGCAGTATTTT. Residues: CASSLKGPASTDTQYF.

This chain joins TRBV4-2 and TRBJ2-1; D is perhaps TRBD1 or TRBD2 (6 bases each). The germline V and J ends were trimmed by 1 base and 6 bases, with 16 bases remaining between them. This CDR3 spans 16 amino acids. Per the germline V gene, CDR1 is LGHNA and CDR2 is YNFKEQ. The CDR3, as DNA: TGTGCCAGCAGCCAAGCGTCGCCTGAGGGGGGCAATGAGCAGTTCTTC. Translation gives CASSQASPEGGNEQFF.

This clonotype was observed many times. The CDR3 loop is CATRTQGGEDTQYF. CDR3 in DNA: TGTGCCACCCGGACGCAGGGCGGTGAAGATACGCAGTATTTT. V and J are TRBV6-1 and TRBJ2-3, with D possibly matching TRBD1 (5 bases). The CDR3 spans 14 residues. The germline CDR1 and CDR2 sequences are MNHNS and SASEGT. V shed 10 bases and J shed 5 bases, with 19 bases lying between them.

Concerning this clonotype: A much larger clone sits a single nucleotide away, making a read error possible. CDR3: CASTRLAVGSYNEQFF. Written as DNA, the CDR3 is TGTGCCAGCACAAGACTAGCGGTAGGGTCCTACAATGAGCAGTTCTTC. This sequence joins TRBV27 and TRBJ2-1; 9 bases agree with TRBD2. This CDR3 region has 16 residues. CDR1 MNHEY and CDR2 SMNVEV come from the germline V gene (reference sequence). Trimming cost V 7 bases and J 1 base; bases outside gene matches: 8.

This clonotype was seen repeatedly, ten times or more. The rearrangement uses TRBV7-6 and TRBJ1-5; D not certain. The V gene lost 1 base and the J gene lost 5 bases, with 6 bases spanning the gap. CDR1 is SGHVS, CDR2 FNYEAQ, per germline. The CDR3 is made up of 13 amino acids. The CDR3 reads CASSLGVDQPQHF. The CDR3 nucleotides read TGTGCCAGCAGCTTAGGGGTAGATCAGCCCCAGCATTTT.

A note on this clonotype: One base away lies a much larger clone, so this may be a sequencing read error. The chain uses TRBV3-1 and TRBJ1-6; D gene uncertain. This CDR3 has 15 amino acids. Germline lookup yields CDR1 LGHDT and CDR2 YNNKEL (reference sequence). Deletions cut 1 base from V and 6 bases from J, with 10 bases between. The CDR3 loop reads CASSQGPQCNSPLHF. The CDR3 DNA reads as TGTGCCAGCAGCCAAGGACCACAGTGTAATTCACCCCTCCACTTT.

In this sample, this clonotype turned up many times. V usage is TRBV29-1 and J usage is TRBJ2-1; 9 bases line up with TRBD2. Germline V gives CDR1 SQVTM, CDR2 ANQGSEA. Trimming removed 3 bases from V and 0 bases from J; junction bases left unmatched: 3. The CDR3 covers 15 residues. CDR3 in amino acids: CSVETSGSSYNEQFF. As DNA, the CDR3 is TGCAGCGTTGAGACTAGCGGCTCCTCCTACAATGAGCAGTTCTTC.

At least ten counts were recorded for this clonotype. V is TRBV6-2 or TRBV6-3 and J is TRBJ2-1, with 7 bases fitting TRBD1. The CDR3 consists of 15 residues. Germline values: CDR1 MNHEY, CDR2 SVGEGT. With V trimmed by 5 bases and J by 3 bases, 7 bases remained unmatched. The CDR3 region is CASSPRQGYYNEQFF. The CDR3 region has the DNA TGTGCCAGCAGTCCGCGACAGGGCTACTACAATGAGCAGTTCTTC.

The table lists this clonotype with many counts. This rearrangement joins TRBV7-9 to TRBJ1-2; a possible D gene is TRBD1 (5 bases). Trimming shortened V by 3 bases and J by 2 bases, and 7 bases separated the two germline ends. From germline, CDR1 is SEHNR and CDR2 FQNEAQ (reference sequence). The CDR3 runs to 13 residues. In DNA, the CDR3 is TGTGCCAGCAGCTTCGCAGGGAACTATGGCTACACCTTC. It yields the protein CASSFAGNYGYTF.

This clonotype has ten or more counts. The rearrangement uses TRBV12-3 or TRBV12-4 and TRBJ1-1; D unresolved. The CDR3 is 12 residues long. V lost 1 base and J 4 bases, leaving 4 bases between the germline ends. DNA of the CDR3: TGTGCCAGCAGTTTAGACTCCACTGAAGCTTTCTTT. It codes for CASSLDSTEAFF.

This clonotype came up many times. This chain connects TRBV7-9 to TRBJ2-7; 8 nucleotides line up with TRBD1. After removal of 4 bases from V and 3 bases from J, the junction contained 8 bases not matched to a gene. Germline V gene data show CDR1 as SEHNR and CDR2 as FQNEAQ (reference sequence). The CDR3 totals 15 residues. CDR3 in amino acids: CASSSTGTGDYEQYF. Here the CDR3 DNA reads TGTGCCAGCAGCTCAACCGGGACAGGTGACTACGAGCAGTACTTC. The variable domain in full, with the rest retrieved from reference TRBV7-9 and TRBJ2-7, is DTGVSQNPRHKITKRGQNVTFRCDPISEHNRLYWYRQTLGQGPEFLTYFQNEAQLEKSRLLSDRFSAERPKGSFSTLEIQRTEQGDSAMYLCASSSTGTGDYEQYFGPGTRLTVT.

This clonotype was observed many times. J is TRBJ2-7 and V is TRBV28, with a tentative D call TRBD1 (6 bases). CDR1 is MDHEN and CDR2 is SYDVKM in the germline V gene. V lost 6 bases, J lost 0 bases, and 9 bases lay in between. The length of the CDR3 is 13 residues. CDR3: CASRRDTSYEQYF. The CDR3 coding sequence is TGTGCCAGCAGACGGGACACCTCCTACGAGCAGTACTTC.

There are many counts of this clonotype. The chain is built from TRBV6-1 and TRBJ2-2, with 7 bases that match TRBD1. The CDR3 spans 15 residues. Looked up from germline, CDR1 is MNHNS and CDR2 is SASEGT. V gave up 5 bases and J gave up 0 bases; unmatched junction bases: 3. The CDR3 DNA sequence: TGTGCCAGCAGTATGGACAGGTCGAACACCGGGGAGCTGTTTTTT. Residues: CASSMDRSNTGELFF.